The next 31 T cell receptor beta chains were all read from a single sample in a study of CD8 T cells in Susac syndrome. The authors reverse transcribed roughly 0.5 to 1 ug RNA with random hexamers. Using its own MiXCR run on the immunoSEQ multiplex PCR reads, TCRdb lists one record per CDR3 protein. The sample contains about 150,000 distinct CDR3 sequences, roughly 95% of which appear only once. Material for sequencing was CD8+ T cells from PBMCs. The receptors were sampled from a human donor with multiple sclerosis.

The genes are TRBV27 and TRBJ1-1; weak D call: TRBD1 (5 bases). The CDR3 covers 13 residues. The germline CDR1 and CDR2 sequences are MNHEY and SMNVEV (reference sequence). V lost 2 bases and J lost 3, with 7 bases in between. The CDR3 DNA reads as TGTGCCAGCAGTTTAAAGGGGTACACTGAAGCTTTCTTT. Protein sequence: CASSLKGYTEAFF.

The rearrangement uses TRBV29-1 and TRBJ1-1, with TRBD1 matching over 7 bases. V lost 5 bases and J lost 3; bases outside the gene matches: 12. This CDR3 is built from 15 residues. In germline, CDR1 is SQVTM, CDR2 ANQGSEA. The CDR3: CSVRPQQGTDTEAFF. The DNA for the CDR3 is TGCAGCGTTCGGCCCCAACAGGGGACGGACACTGAAGCTTTCTTT. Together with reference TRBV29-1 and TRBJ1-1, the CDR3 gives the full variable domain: SAVISQKPSRDICQRGTSLTIQCQVDSQVTMMFWYRQQPGQSLTLIATANQGSEATYESGFVIDKFPISRPNLTFSTLTVSNMSPEDSSIYLCSVRPQQGTDTEAFFGQGTRLTVV.

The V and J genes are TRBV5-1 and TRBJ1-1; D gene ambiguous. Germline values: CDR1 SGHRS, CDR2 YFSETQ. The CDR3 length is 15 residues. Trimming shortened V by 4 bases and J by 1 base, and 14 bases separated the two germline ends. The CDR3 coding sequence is TGCGCCAGCAGCCTATCGACACCTGGGAACACTGAAGCTTTCTTT. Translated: CASSLSTPGNTEAFF.

CDR3 DNA sequence: TGCGCCAGCAGCTCGTATAAGGGGAGGAACACTGAAGCTTTCTTT. Translation: CASSSYKGRNTEAFF. The chain is built from TRBV5-1 and TRBJ1-1, with a possible D match to TRBD1 (5 bases). V was shortened by 3 bases and J by 1 base, with 13 bases between the two germline ends. The CDR3 contains 15 residues. Germline V gene lookup returns CDR1 SGHRS and CDR2 YFSETQ.

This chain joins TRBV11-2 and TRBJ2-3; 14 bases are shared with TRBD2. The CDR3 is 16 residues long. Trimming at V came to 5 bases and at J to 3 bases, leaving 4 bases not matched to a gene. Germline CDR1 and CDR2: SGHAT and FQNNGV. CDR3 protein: CASSQGTSGGTDTQYF. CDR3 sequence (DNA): TGTGCCAGCAGCCAAGGGACTAGCGGGGGTACAGATACGCAGTATTTT. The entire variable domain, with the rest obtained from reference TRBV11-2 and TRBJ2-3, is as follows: EAGVAQSPRYKIIEKRQSVAFWCNPISGHATLYWYQQILGQGPKLLIQFQNNGVVDDSQLPKDRFSAERLKGVDSTLKIQPAKLEDSAVYLCASSQGTSGGTDTQYFGPGTRLTVL.

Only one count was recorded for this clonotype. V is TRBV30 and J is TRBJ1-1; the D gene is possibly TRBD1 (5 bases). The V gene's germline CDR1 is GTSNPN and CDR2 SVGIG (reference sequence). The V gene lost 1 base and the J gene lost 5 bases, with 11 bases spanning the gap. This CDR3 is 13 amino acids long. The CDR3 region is CAWSGGRETEAFF. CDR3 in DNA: TGTGCCTGGAGTGGGGGCAGGGAGACTGAAGCTTTCTTT.

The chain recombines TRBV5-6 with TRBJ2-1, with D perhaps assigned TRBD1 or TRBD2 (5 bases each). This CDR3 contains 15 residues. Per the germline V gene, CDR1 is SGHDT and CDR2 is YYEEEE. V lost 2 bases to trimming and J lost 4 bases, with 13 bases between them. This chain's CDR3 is CASSFTRGRYNEQFF. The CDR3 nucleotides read TGTGCCAGCAGCTTCACCCGGGGCCGATACAATGAGCAGTTCTTC.

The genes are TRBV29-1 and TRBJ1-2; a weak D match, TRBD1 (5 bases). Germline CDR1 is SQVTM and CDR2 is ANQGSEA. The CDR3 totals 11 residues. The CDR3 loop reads CLLDSGYGYTF. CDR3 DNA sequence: TGCCTCTTAGACAGTGGCTATGGCTACACCTTC. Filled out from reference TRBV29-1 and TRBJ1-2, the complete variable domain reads SAVISQKPSRDICQRGTSLTIQCQVDSQVTMMFWYRQQPGQSLTLIATANQGSEATYESGFVIDKFPISRPNLTFSTLTVSNMSPEDSSIYLCLLDSGYGYTFGSGTRLTVV.

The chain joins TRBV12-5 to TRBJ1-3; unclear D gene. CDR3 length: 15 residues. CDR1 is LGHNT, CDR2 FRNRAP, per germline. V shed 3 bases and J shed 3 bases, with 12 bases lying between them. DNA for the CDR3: TGTGCTAGTGGTTTCCCCCGACAAGGTGGAAACACCATATATTTT. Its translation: CASGFPRQGGNTIYF.

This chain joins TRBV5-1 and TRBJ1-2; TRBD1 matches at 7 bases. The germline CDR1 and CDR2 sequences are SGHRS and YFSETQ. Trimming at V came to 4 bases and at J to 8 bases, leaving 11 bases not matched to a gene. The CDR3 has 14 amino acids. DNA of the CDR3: TGCGCCAGCAGCCTGGACAGGCCGATGGGAGGCTACACCTTC. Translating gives CASSLDRPMGGYTF.

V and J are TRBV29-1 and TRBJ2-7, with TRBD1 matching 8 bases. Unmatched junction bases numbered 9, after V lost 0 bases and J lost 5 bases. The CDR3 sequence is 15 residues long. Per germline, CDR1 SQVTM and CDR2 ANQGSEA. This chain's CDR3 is CSVEDSRTGFHEQYF. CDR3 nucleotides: TGCAGCGTTGAAGACTCAAGGACAGGGTTCCACGAGCAGTACTTC.

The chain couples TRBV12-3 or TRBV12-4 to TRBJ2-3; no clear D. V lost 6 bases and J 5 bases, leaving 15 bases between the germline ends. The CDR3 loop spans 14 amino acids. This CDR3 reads CASSLAAWGDTQYF. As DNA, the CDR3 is TGTGCCAGCAGCCTCGCGGCCTGGGGAGATACGCAGTATTTT.

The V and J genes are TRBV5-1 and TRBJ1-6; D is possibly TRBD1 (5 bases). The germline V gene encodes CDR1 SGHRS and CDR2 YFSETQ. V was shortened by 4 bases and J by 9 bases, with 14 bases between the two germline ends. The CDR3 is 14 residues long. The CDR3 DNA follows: TGCGCCAGCAGCACCGGGCAGGGAACTTCACCCCTCCACTTT. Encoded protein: CASSTGQGTSPLHF.

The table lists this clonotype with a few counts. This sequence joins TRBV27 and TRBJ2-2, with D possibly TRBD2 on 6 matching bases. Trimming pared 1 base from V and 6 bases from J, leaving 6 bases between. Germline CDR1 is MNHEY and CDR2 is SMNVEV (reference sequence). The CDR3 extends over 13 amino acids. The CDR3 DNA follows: TGTGCCAGCAGTTTATGGGGGGCCGGGGAGCTGTTTTTT. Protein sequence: CASSLWGAGELFF.

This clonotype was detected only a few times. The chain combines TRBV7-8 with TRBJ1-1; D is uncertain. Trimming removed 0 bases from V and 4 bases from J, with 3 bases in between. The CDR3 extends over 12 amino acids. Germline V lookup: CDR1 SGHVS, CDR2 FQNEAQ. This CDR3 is CASSLAITEAFF. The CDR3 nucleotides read TGTGCCAGCAGCTTAGCGATCACTGAAGCTTTCTTT. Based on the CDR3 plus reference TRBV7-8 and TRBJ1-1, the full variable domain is GAGVSQSPRYKVAKRGQDVALRCDPISGHVSLFWYQQALGQGPEFLTYFQNEAQLDKSGLPSDRFFAERPEGSVSTLKIQRTQQEDSAVYLCASSLAITEAFFGQGTRLTVV.

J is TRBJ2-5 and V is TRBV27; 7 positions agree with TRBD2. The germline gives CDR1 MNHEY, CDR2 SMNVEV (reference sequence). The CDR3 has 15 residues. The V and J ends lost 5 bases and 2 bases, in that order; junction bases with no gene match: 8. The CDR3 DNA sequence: TGTGCCAGCAGTCCCCCGCGCGGGGGACAAGAGACCCAGTACTTC. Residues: CASSPPRGGQETQYF.

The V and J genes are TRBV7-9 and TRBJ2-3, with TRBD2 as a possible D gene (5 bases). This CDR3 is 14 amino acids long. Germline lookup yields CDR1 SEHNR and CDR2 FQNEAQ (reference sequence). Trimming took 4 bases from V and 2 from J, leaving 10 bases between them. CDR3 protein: CASSSRVDTDTQYF. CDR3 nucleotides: TGTGCCAGCAGCTCGAGGGTGGACACAGATACGCAGTATTTT.

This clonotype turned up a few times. Here the CDR3 DNA reads TGTGCCTGGAGTGTGAAGGATCGACTAGATACGCAGTATTTT. Its translation is CAWSVKDRLDTQYF. The chain recombines TRBV30 with TRBJ2-3; D unclear. The CDR3 is 14 amino acids. Germline V gives CDR1 GTSNPN, CDR2 SVGIG (reference sequence). Trimming removed 0 bases from V and 5 bases from J, with 12 bases in between.

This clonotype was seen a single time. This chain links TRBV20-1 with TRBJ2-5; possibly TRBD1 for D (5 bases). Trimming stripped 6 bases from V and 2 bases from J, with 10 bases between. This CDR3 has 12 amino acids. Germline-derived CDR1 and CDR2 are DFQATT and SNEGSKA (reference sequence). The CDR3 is CSALRVQETQYF. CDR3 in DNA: TGCAGTGCCCTCAGGGTTCAAGAGACCCAGTACTTC.

The CDR3 sequence: CASSLMPRDSYEQYF. The CDR3 DNA is TGTGCCAGCAGCTTAATGCCCAGGGACTCCTACGAGCAGTACTTC. The chain is built from TRBV7-2 and TRBJ2-7, with D possibly being TRBD1 (5 bases). The CDR3 has 15 residues. Germline V CDR1 and CDR2: SGHTA, FQGNSA. The V end lost 2 bases, the J end lost 0 bases, and 11 bases lay between the germline ends.

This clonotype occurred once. The CDR3 DNA sequence: TGTGCCAGCAGCCAAGAGAACAGGGAGAACGAGCAGTACTTC. The encoded protein is CASSQENRENEQYF. This rearrangement joins TRBV14 to TRBJ2-7; D possibly corresponds to TRBD1 (6 bases). V shed 0 bases and J shed 5 bases, with 11 bases lying between them. This CDR3 has 14 residues. Germline V lookup: CDR1 SGHDN, CDR2 FVKESK.

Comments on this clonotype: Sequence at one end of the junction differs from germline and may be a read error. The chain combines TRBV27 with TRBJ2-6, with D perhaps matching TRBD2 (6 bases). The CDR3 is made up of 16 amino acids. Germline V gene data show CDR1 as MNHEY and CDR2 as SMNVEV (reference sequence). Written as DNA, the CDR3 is TGTGCCAGCAGTTTAAGGTGGGAGGATGGGGCCAACGTCCCGACTTTC. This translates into CASSLRWEDGANVPTF.

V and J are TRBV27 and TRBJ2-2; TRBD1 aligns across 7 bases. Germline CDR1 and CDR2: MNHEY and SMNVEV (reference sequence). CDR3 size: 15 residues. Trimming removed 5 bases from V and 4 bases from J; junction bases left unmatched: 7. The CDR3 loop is CASSTKGAGTGELFF. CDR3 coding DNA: TGTGCCAGCAGTACTAAGGGGGCGGGCACCGGGGAGCTGTTTTTT.

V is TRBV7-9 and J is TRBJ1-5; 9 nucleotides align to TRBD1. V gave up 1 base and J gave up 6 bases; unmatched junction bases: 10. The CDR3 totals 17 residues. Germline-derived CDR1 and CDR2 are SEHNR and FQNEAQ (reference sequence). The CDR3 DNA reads TGTGCCAGCAGCTTAGGAGAACAGGGGGCCGGTAGTCAGCCCCAGCATTTT. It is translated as CASSLGEQGAGSQPQHF.

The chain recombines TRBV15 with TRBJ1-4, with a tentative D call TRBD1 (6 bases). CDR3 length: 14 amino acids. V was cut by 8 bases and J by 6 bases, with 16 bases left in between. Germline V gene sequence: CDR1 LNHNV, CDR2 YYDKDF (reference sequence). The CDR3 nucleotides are TGTGCCACCTATGCACCGGGGGCGGATGAAAAACTGTTTTTT. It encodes CATYAPGADEKLFF. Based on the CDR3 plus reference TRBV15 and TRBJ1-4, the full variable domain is DAMVIQNPRYQVTQFGKPVTLSCSQTLNHNVMYWYQQKSSQAPKLLFHYYDKDFNNEADTPDNFQSRRPNTSFCFLDIRSPGLGDTAMYLCATYAPGADEKLFFGSGTQLSVL.

The CDR3 loop is CASSTDSSNTYEQYF. The CDR3 DNA follows: TGTGCCAGTAGTACGGACAGTTCCAATACCTACGAGCAGTACTTC. The V gene is TRBV19, the J gene TRBJ2-7, with TRBD1 as a possible D gene (6 bases). V lost 4 bases and J lost 2, with 15 bases in between. Germline V lookup: CDR1 LNHDA, CDR2 SQIVND (reference sequence). The CDR3 spans 15 residues.

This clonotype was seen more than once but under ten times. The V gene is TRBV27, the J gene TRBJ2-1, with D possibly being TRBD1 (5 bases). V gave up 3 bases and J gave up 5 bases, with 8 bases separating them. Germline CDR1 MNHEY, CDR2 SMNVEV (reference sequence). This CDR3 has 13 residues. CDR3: CASSFRQNNEQFF. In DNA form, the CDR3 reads TGTGCCAGCAGTTTTCGACAGAACAATGAGCAGTTCTTC.

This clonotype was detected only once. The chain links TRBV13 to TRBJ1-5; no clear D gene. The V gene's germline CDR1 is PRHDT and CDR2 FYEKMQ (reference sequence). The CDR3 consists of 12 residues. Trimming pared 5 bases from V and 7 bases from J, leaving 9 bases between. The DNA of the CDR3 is TGTGCCAGCAGCCGGGCAGGCCAGCCCCAGCATTTT. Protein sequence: CASSRAGQPQHF.

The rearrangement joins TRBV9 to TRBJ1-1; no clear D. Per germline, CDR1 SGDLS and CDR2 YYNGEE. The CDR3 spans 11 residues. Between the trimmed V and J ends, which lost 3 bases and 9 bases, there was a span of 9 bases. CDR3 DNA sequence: TGTGCCAGCAGCGCCGGAGGGCAAGCTTTCTTT. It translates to CASSAGGQAFF.

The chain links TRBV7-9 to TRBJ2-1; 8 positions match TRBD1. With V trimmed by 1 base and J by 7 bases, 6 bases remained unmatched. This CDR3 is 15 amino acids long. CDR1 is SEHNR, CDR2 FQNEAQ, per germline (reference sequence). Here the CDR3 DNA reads TGTGCCAGCAGCTTAGGCAGGGGGCGCGCGAATGAGCAGTTCTTC. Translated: CASSLGRGRANEQFF.

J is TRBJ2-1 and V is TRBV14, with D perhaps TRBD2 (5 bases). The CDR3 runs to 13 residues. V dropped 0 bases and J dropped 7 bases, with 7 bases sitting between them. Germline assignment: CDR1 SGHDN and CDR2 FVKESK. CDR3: CASSQERENEQFF. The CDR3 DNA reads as TGTGCCAGCAGCCAAGAAAGGGAGAATGAGCAGTTCTTC.